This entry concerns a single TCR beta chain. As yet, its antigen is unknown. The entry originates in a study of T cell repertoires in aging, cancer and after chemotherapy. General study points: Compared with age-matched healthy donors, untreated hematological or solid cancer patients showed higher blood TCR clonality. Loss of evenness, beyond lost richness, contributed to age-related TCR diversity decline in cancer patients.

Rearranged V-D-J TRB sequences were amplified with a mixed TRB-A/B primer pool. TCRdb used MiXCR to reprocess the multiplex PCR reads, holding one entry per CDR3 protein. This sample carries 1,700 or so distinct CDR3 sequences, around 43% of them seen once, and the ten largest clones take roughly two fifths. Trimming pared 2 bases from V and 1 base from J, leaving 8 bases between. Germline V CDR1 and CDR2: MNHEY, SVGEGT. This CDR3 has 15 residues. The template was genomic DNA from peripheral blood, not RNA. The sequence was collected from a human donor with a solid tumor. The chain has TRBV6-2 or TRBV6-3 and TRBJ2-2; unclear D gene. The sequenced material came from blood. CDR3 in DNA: TGTGCCAGCAGTTACCAGGAAGGGAACACCGGGGAGCTGTTTTTT. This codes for CASSYQEGNTGELFF.